This passage covers 2 T cell receptor beta chains from one sample sequenced in a study of graft-versus-host responses after intestinal transplantation. TCRdb's copy holds only in-frame clones and misses some; the assay was immunoSEQ multiplex PCR. The sample records around 33,000 clones, around 94% being singletons. The specimen was PBMCs, collected 16 days after intestinal transplant. The receptors stem from a human patient who received an intestinal transplant, so some T cells may come from the graft donor.

The rearrangement joins TRBV5-1 to TRBJ1-1; 10 bases align to TRBD1. Germline CDR1 reads SGHRS; CDR2 reads YFSETQ. The CDR3 runs to 15 residues. Trimming removed 4 bases from V and 1 base from J; junction bases left unmatched: 4. The CDR3 loop reads CASSGGQGPNTEAFF. CDR3 DNA sequence: TGCGCCAGCAGCGGGGGACAGGGGCCGAACACTGAAGCTTTCTTT.

V is TRBV10-3 and J is TRBJ2-5; 7 bases are shared with TRBD2. J was trimmed by 2 bases and V by 3 bases; bases with no gene match: 3. Germline V gives CDR1 ENHRY, CDR2 SYGVKD. The CDR3 is 14 amino acids. CDR3 bases: TGTGCCATCAGTGAAGCGGGAAGACAAGAGACCCAGTACTTC. Residues: CAISEAGRQETQYF.